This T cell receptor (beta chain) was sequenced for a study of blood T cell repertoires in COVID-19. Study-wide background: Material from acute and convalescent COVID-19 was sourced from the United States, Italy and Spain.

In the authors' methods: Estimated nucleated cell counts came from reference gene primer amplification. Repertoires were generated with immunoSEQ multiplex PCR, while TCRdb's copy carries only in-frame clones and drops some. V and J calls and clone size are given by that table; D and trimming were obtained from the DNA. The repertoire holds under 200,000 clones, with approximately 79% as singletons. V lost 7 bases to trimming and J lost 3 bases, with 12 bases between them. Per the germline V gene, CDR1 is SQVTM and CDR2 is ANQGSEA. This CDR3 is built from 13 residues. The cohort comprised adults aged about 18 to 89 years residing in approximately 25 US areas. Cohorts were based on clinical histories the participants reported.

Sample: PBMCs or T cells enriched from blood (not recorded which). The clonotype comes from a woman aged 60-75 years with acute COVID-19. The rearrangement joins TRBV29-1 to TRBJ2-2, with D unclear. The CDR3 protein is CSGVEEDTGELFF. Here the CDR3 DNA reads TGCAGCGGGGTGGAAGAGGACACCGGGGAGCTGTTTTTT.